A selection of T cell receptor beta chains follows, all from one sample in a study of blood T cell repertoires in COVID-19. Only in-frame clones appear in the TCRdb table, and some are missing; sequencing was by immunoSEQ multiplex PCR. The repertoire holds about 170,000 clones, with around 82% as singletons. Sequenced material: peripheral blood. The source is a human donor with acute or convalescent COVID-19. The donor label of this sample is uncertain. CDR3s include the opening cysteine and the closing phenylalanine or tryptophan.

TRBV9	CAGPKGATQETQYF
TRBV7-7	CASSSGTAKDYEQYF
TRBV11-2	CASSTRGLAGGPGNEQFF
TRBV6-4	CASSASSSQETQYF
TRBV2	CASSEVRWAGQANYGYTF
TRBV7-3	CASSSPSGGYNEQFF
TRBV4-1	CASSQGSASGHNEQFF
TRBV5-1	CASSGGQGFSYEQYF
TRBV30	CAGQPGQETQYF
TRBV5-1	CASSLGNQGNEQFF
TRBV19	CASSGGGNQPQHF
TRBV15	CATSRAGTRSSYEQYF
TRBV25-1	CASSVGTKGETQYF
TRBV30	CAWASVGSNYGYTF
TRBV5-6	CASSGDTRGRANVLTF
TRBV27	CASSYTGGYGYTF
TRBV25-1	CASSGSTGEIRGYTF
TRBV5-1	CASSLVFDMLLMNTEAFF
TRBV11-2	CASSSLAGGQETQYF
TRBV30	CAWKVTGSEQFF
TRBV2	CASTTIRGSYSGNTIYF
TRBV15	CATSRDQQGARGTDTQYF
TRBV7-7	CANSLGGQGEQFF
TRBV5-4	CASSLASGATEQYF
TRBV6-5	CASTFLHTIAEKLFF
TRBV3-1/TRBV3-2	CASSFKSGRGTGELFF
TRBV4-1	CASSQEDTNQPQHF
TRBV6-6	CASSYSADASNTEAFF
TRBV5-1	CASSLAMGGTEAFF
TRBV5-1	CASSYDRGDTGELFF
TRBV4-2	CASSQDRAAGPYYGYTF
TRBV9	CASSVVGSGETQYF
TRBV2	CASSDRGIQPQHF
TRBV6-5	CASSPRVSYYEQYF
TRBV5-6	CASSPVYEETQYF
TRBV3-1/TRBV3-2	CASQLAGSPPYEQYF
TRBV6-6	CASRSQGRGNTEAFF
TRBV19	CASSPLGGQSSGNTIYF
TRBV12-3/TRBV12-4	CASSGQIYTEAFF
TRBV29-1	CSARTAGDTQYF
TRBV7-2	CASKGTGSEAFF
TRBV5-4	CASSPQGQGRSYEQYF
TRBV30	CAWSPVGGGTDTQYF
TRBV28	CASSLGQTSYNEQFF
TRBV2	CASSPGGGGIYEKLFF
TRBV21-1	CASSRQGAGNQPQHF
TRBV11-2	CASSSRTGLTGELFF
TRBV19	CASSRGANTEAFF
TRBV5-1	CASSRGSSANEQFF
TRBV19	CASASGSYNSPLHF
TRBV6-1	CASSEPTGDFYNSPLHF
TRBV7-2	CASSSTGHNEKLFF
TRBV7-3	CASSTGTGELFF
TRBV7-9	CASSFSQPRGQNSPLHF
TRBV5-1	CASSLSGDREISPLHF